A selection of T cell receptor beta chains follows, all from one sample in a study of T cell responses to AZD1222 COVID-19 vaccine. Some clones are missing from TCRdb's copy, which holds only in-frame ones; the method was immunoSEQ multiplex PCR. Of under 150,000 clones in the sample, 93% are singletons; the top ten hold 5.4%. Here the sequenced sample was peripheral blood, taken on day 0 of AZD1222 vaccination. These receptors originate from an adult in good health. Both conserved end residues are part of each CDR3. The order of the fields is V gene, D gene, clone size, J gene, CDR3 DNA, CDR3 protein. D genes are given only for firm matches. Clone size is not always given. Where it is, it says once, few, many or a class for expanded clones.

V: TRBV5-6
D: .
size: .
J: TRBJ1-4
DNA: TGTGCCAGCAGCTCGTATCGGACAGCAACTAATGAAAAACTGTTTTTT
CDR3: CASSSYRTATNEKLFF

V: TRBV3-1/TRBV3-2
D: .
size: .
J: TRBJ2-7
DNA: TGTGCCAGCAGCCAGGACCACTACGAGCAGTACTTC
CDR3: CASSQDHYEQYF

V: TRBV18
D: .
size: .
J: TRBJ2-7
DNA: TGTGCCAGCTCACCACCCCACAGGGGACTCTCCTACGAGCAGTACTTC
CDR3: CASSPPHRGLSYEQYF

V: TRBV5-6
D: .
size: .
J: TRBJ1-2
DNA: TGTGCCAGCAGTCGTCCAGGGGATAATTACTATGGCTACACCTTC
CDR3: CASSRPGDNYYGYTF

V: TRBV4-1
D: .
size: .
J: TRBJ2-3
DNA: TGCGCCAGCAGCCAAGTTGTGGCGGGGGCCACAGATACGCAGTATTTT
CDR3: CASSQVVAGATDTQYF

V: TRBV18
D: .
size: few
J: TRBJ1-5
DNA: TGTGCCAGCTCACCACCGGGGGTAAATCAGCCCCAGCATTTT
CDR3: CASSPPGVNQPQHF

V: TRBV2
D: .
size: .
J: TRBJ1-4
DNA: TGTGCCAGCAGTGAAAGGAGGGGGATAAATGAAAAACTGTTTTTT
CDR3: CASSERRGINEKLFF

V: TRBV4-1
D: .
size: .
J: TRBJ1-1
DNA: TGCGCCAGCAGCCAAGATCACGGGAGGCCTGAAGCTTTCTTT
CDR3: CASSQDHGRPEAFF

V: TRBV5-1
D: TRBD1
size: .
J: TRBJ2-4
DNA: TGCGCCAGCAGTTCGGGACAGGGGCAGAAGGGTAACATTCAGTACTTC
CDR3: CASSSGQGQKGNIQYF

V: TRBV7-9
D: .
size: .
J: TRBJ1-5
DNA: TGTGCCAGCAGCTTAGCGCAGGGGCCGAATCAGCCCCAGCATTTT
CDR3: CASSLAQGPNQPQHF

V: TRBV5-4
D: TRBD2
size: .
J: TRBJ2-3
DNA: TGTGCCAGCAGCCTGCCCAGAGACTACCTAAGCGGGGGTCGCACAGATACGCAGTATTTT
CDR3: CASSLPRDYLSGGRTDTQYF

V: TRBV18
D: TRBD2
size: .
J: TRBJ2-7
DNA: TGTGCCAGCTCACCCTCACTAGCGGGGATCTCCTACGAGCAGTACTTC
CDR3: CASSPSLAGISYEQYF